This T cell receptor beta chain was identified in a study of graft-versus-host responses after intestinal transplantation. Points on this clone: Its antigen is unidentified.

TCRdb's copy holds only in-frame clones and misses some; the assay was immunoSEQ multiplex PCR. This sample carries 70,000 to 95,000 clones, roughly nine tenths of them seen once, and the ten largest clones take 0.095% to 0.11%. This receptor was obtained from a human donor who received an intestinal transplant. Sequencing used unstimulated CD4+ T cells sorted from spleen or lymph node cells, obtained before intestinal transplant.

The CDR3 sequence is CASSQGGGSTDTQYF. The DNA of the CDR3 is TGCGCCAGCAGCCAAGGTGGGGGGAGCACAGATACGCAGTATTTT. This chain links TRBV4-1 with TRBJ2-3; maybe TRBD2 (6 bases). The germline V gene encodes CDR1 MGHRA and CDR2 YSYEKL. V lost 1 base to trimming and J lost 0 bases, with 8 bases between them. This CDR3 has 15 amino acids.